This T cell receptor beta chain was captured in a study of blood T cell repertoires in COVID-19. Study background: Sites in the United States, Italy and Spain provided acute and convalescent COVID-19 samples. The analysed material was cDNA or gDNA that came from T cells, B-cell-depleted T cells, or PBMCs.

Seattle enrolled patients during active infection and tracked them longitudinally. There are 14 residues in the CDR3. Trimming at V came to 5 bases and at J to 5 bases, leaving 9 bases not matched to a gene. From germline, CDR1 is MGHRA and CDR2 YSYEKL. In the study's own analysis: By means of reference gene primer amplification, nucleated cell counts were estimated. Libraries were prepared by immunoSEQ multiplex PCR; TCRdb keeps only in-frame clonotypes and omits some of them. The V and J calls and clone size are taken from that table; D and trimming were inferred from the DNA. Counted here are 300,000 to 400,000 clones, approximately 89% occurring once; the ten biggest clones make up about 1.5%.

Source material: peripheral blood. The chain carries TRBV4-1 and TRBJ2-7; 7 bases line up with TRBD1. The TCR originated in a woman in her 30s with COVID-19, enrolled during active disease. The CDR3 here is CASSLGGLFNEQYF. Here the CDR3 DNA reads TGCGCCAGCAGCTTAGGGGGCCTTTTTAACGAGCAGTACTTC.